The source of this T cell receptor beta chain is a study of cytomegalovirus exposure and HLA in healthy donors. As for the study in general: There were more than 350 genotyped donors. Of these, about 86% fell in the genetic ancestry cluster associated with self-reported Caucasian donors.

Amplification used 60 Vbeta primers and 13 Jbeta primers. Only in-frame clones appear in the TCRdb table, and some are missing; sequencing was by immunoSEQ multiplex PCR. In the table there are approximately 110,000 clones, 81% of which are singletons. Comments on this clone: Antigen: not known.

Study results and limitations: A later analysis reported that several of the most significant clusters appeared to be linked to common viral pathogens, among them Epstein-Barr virus. In a later analysis, TCR beta V- and J-gene trimming showed a link to a missense DCLRE1C variant. It was about 150 TCR beta chains that were listed as cytomegalovirus-associated.

V was shortened by 3 bases and J by 2 bases, with 11 bases between the two germline ends. The CDR3 runs 14 residues. Looked up from germline, CDR1 is MNHEY and CDR2 is SMNVEV (reference sequence). The sequence derives from a woman in her thirties in good health and CMV-seronegative. The chain uses TRBV27 and TRBJ2-7; D remains ambiguous. Sequenced input: PBMCs. In nucleotides, the CDR3 is TGTGCCAGCAGTTTTTTGGGCAGGACCTACGAGCAGTACTTC. As protein: CASSFLGRTYEQYF.